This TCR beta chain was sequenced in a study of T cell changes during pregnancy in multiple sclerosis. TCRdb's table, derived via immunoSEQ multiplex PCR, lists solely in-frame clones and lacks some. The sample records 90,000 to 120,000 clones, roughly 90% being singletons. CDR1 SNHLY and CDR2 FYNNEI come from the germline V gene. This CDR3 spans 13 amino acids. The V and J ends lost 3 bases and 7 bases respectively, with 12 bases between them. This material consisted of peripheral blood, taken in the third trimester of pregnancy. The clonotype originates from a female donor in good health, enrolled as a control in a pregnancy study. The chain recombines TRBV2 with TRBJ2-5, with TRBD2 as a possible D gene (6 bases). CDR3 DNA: TGTGCCAGCAGTGAGAGGAGGGAGTGGACCCAGTACTTC. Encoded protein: CASSERREWTQYF.